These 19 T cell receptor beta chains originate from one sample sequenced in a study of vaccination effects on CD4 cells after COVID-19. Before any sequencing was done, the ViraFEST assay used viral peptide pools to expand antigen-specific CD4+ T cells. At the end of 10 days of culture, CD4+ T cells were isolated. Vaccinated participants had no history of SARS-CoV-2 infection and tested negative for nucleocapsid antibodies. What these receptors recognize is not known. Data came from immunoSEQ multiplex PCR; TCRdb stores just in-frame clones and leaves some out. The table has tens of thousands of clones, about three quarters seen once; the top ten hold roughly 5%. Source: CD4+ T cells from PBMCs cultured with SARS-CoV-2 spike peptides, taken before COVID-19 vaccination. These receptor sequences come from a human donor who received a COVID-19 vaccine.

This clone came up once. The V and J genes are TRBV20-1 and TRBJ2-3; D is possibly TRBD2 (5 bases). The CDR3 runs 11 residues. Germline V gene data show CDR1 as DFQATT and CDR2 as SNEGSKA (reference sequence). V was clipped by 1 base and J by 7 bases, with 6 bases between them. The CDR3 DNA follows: TGCAGTGCTAGAGGGGAGTATACGCAGTATTTT. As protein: CSARGEYTQYF.

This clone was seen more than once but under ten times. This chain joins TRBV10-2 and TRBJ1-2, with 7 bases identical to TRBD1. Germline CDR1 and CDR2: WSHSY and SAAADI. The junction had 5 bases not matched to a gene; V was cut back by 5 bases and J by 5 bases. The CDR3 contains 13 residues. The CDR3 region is CASSIGTEYGYTF. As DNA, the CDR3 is TGCGCCAGCAGTATAGGGACAGAGTATGGCTACACCTTC.

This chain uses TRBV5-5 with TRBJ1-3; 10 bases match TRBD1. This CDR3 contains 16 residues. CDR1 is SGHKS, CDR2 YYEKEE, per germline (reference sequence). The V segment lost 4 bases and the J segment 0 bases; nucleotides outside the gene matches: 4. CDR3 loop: CASSMTGGASGNTIYF. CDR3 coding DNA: TGTGCCAGCAGCATGACAGGGGGCGCCTCTGGAAACACCATATATTTT.

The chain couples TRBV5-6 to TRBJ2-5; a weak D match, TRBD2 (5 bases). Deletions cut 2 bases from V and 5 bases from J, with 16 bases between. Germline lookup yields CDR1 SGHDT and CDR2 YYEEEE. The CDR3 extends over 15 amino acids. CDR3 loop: CASSFAGGLIETQYF. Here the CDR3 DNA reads TGTGCCAGCAGCTTCGCCGGCGGGCTAATCGAGACCCAGTACTTC.

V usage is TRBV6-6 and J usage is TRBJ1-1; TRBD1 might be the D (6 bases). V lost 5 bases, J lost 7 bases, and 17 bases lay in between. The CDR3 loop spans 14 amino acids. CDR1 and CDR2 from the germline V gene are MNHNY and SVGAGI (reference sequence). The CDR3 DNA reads TGTGCCAGCAGTCACCTCACAGGGATGGGTGAAGCTTTCTTT. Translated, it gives CASSHLTGMGEAFF.

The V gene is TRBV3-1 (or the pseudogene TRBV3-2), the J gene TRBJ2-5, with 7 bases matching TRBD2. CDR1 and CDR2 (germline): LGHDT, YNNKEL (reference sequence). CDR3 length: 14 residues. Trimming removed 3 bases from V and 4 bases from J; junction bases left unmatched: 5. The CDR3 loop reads CASSHFGEGETQYF. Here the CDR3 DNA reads TGTGCCAGCAGCCACTTTGGGGAGGGAGAGACCCAGTACTTC.

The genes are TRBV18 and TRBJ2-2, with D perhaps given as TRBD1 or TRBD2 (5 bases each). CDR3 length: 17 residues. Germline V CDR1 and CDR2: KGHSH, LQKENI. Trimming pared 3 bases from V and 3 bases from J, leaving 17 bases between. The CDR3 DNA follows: TGTGCCAGCTCACCGATGTCGGACATGCGGGACACCGGGGAGCTGTTTTTT. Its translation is CASSPMSDMRDTGELFF.

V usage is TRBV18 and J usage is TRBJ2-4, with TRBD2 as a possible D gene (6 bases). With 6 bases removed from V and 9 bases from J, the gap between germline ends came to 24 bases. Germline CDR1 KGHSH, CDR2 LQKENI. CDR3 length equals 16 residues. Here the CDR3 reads CASSLGGGTPEGIQYF. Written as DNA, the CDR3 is TGTGCCAGCTCCCTAGGAGGCGGGACGCCGGAAGGCATTCAGTACTTC.

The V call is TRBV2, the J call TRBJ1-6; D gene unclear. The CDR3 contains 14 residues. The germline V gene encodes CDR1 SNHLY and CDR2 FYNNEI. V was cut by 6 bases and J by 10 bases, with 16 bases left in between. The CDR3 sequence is CASREYSDPSPLHF. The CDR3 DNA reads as TGTGCCAGCAGGGAATACAGCGATCCCTCACCCCTCCACTTT.

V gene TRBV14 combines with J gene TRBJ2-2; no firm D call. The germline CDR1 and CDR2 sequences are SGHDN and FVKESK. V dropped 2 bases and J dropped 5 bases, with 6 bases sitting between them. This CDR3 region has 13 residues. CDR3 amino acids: CASSQIQTGELFF. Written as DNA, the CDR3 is TGTGCCAGCAGCCAAATCCAGACCGGGGAGCTGTTTTTT.

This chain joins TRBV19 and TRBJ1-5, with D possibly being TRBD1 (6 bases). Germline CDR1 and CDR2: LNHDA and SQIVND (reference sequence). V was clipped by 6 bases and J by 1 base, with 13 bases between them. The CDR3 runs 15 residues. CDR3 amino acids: CASSRDRLSNQPQHF. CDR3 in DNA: TGTGCCAGTAGCCGCGACAGGCTCAGCAATCAGCCCCAGCATTTT.

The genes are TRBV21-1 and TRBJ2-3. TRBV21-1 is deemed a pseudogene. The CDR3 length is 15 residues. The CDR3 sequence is CASSKRRRLSDTQYF. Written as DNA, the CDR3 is TGTGCCAGCAGCAAACGTCGACGCCTCTCAGATACGCAGTATTTT.

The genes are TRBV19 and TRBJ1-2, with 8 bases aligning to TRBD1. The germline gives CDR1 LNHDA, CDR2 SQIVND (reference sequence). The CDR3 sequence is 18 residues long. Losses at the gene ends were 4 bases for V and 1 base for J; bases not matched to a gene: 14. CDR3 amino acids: CASSNPYRDRKINYGYTF. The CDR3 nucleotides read TGTGCCAGTAGTAATCCCTATCGGGACAGGAAAATTAACTATGGCTACACCTTC.

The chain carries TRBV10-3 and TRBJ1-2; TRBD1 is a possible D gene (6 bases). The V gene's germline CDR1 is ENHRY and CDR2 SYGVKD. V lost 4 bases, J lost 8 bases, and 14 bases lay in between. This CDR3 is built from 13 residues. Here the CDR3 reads CAISGGGGHGYTF. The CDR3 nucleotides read TGTGCCATCAGTGGCGGCGGGGGGCACGGCTACACCTTC.

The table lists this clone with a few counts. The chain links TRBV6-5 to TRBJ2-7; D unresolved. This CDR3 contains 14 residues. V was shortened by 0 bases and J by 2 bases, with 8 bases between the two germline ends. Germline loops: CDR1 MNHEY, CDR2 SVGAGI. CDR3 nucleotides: TGTGCCAGCAGTTACTCGGCAGGCCCCTACGAGCAGTACTTC. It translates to CASSYSAGPYEQYF.

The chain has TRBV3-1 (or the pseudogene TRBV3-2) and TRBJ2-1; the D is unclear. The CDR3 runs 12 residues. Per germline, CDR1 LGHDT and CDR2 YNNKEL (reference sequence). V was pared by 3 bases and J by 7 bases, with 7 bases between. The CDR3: CASSQRWNEQFF. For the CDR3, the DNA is TGTGCCAGCAGCCAGAGGTGGAATGAGCAGTTCTTC.

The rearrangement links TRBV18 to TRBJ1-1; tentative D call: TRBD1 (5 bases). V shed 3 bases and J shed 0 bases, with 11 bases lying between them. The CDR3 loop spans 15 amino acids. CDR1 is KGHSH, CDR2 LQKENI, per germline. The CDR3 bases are TGTGCCAGCTCACCCCTGCAGGGTATGAACACTGAAGCTTTCTTT. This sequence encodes CASSPLQGMNTEAFF. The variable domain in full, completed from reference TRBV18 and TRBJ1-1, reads NAGVMQNPRHLVRRRGQEARLRCSPMKGHSHVYWYRQLPEEGLKFMVYLQKENIIDESGMPKERFSAEFPKEGPSILRIQQVVRGDSAAYFCASSPLQGMNTEAFFGQGTRLTVV.

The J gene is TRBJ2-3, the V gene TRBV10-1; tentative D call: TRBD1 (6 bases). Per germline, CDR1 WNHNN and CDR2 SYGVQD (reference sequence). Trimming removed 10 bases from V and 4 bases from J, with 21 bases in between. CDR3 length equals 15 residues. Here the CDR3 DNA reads TGCGCCACAAACGATCCGGGACACCCTGCAGATACGCAGTATTTT. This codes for CATNDPGHPADTQYF.

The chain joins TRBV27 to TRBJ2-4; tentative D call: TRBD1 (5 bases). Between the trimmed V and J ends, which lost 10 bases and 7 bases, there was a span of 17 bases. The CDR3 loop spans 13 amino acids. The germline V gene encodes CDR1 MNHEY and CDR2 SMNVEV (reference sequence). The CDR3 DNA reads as TGTGCCACCCAGGGCAGGGTGGGGAACATTCAGTACTTC. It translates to CATQGRVGNIQYF.